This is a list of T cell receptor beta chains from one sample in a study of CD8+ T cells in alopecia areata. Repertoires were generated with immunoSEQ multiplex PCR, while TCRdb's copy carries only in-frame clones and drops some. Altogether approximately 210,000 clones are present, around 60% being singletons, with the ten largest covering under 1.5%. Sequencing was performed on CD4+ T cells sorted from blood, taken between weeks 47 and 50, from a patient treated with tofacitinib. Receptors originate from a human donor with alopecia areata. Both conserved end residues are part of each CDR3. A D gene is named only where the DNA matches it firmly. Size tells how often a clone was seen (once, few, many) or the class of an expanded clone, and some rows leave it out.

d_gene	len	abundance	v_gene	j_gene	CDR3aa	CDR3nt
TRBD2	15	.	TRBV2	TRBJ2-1	CASSWTSGSYNEQFF	TGTGCCAGCAGTTGGACTAGCGGCTCCTACAATGAGCAGTTCTTC
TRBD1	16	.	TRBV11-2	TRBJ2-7	CASSLEKTGGRYEQYF	TGTGCCAGCAGCTTAGAGAAAACAGGGGGCAGATACGAGCAGTACTTC
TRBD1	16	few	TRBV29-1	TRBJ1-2	CSVLRGIRQGNYGYTF	TGCAGCGTTCTGAGGGGGATCCGACAGGGGAACTATGGCTACACCTTC
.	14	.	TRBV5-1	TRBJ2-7	CASSLASSSYEQYF	TGCGCCAGCAGCTTGGCCTCGAGCTCCTACGAGCAGTACTTC
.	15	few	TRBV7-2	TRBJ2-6	CASSPNRAGANVLTF	TGTGCCAGCAGCCCAAACAGGGCTGGGGCCAACGTCCTGACTTTC
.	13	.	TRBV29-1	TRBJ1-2	CSVELETRGGYTF	TGCAGCGTTGAACTCGAGACAAGAGGGGGCTACACCTTC
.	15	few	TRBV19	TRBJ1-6	CASSIGGQTNSPLHF	TGTGCCAGTAGTATAGGAGGACAGACGAATTCACCCCTCCACTTT
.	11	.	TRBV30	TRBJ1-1	CAWNSGRTAFF	TGTGCCTGGAATAGTGGGAGGACGGCTTTCTTT
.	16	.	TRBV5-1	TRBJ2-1	CASSLASAGGGNEQFF	TGCGCCAGCAGCTTGGCCTCGGCAGGTGGAGGCAATGAGCAGTTCTTC
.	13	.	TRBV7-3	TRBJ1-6	CASSLGQGSPLHF	TGTGCCAGCAGCTTAGGGCAGGGTTCACCCCTCCACTTT
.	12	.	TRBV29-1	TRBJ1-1	CSVGGMNTEAFF	TGCAGCGTTGGTGGCATGAACACTGAAGCTTTCTTT
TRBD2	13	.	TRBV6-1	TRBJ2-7	CASSLAGRDEQYF	TGTGCCAGCAGCTTAGCGGGGCGCGACGAGCAGTACTTC
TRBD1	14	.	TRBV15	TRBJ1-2	CATSRTGDNYGYTF	TGTGCCACCAGCAGGACAGGGGACAACTATGGCTACACCTTC